This T cell receptor (beta chain) is from a study of PD-L1 blockade in urothelial cancer. Looking at the study overall: The number of prior chemotherapy regimens per patient was 0 to 3. Broader study findings: Durable benefit accompanied greater 3-week expansion of tumor-associated blood clones.

Clones were sequenced by immunoSEQ multiplex PCR, and TCRdb holds only the in-frame ones, with some missing. The sample lists approximately 52,000 clones, around 75% occurring once. The CDR3 extends over 12 amino acids. V was shortened by 3 bases and J by 5 bases, with 5 bases between the two germline ends. From germline, CDR1 is ENHRY and CDR2 SYGVKD. Documented time point: pretreatment peripheral blood. Patients in the study were battling locally advanced or metastatic urothelial carcinoma. Worth noting for this clone: The target antigen is unknown.

V is TRBV10-3 and J is TRBJ2-4; D not certain. This receptor was obtained from a man between 65 and 85 years old with urothelial cancer. The sequencing used PBMCs, collected around atezolizumab (anti-PD-L1) treatment. DNA for the CDR3: TGTGCCATCAGTGATCGGGAAAACATTCAGTACTTC. Amino acid sequence: CAISDRENIQYF.